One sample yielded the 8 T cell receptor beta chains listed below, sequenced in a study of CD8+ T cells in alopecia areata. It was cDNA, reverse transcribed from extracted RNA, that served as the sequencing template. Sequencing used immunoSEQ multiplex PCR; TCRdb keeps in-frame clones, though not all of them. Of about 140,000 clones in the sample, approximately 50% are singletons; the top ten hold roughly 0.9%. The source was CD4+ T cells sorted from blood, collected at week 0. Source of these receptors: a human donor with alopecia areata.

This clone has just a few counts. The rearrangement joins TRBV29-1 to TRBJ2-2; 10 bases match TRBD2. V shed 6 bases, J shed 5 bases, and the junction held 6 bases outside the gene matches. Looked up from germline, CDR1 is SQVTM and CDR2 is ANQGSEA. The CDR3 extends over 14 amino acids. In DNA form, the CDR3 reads TGCAGCGTCCCTAGCGGGAGCCGTACCGGGGAGCTGTTTTTT. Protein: CSVPSGSRTGELFF.

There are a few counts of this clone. The CDR3 DNA is TGCAGCGCACACAGGGGGCTCGACACTGAAGCTTTCTTT. The encoded protein is CSAHRGLDTEAFF. The rearrangement uses TRBV29-1 and TRBJ1-1, with 9 positions matching TRBD1. The length of the CDR3 is 13 residues. V lost 7 bases to trimming and J lost 3 bases; unmatched junction nucleotides: 6. In germline, CDR1 is SQVTM, CDR2 ANQGSEA.

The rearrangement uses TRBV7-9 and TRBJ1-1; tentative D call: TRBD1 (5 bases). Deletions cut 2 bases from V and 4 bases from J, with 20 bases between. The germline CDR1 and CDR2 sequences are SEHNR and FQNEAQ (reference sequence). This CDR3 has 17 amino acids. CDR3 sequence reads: CASSLRSGTAEGTEAFF. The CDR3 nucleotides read TGTGCCAGCAGCTTAAGGTCCGGGACCGCCGAGGGCACTGAAGCTTTCTTT.

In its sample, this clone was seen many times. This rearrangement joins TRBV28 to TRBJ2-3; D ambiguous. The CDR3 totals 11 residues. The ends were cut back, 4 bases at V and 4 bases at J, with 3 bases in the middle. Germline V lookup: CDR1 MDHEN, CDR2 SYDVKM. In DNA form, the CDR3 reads TGTGCCAGCAGTTATGCAGATACGCAGTATTTT. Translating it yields CASSYADTQYF. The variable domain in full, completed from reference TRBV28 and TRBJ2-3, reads DVKVTQSSRYLVKRTGEKVFLECVQDMDHENMFWYRQDPGLGLRLIYFSYDVKMKEKGDIPEGYSVSREKKERFSLILESASTNQTSMYLCASSYADTQYFGPGTRLTVL.

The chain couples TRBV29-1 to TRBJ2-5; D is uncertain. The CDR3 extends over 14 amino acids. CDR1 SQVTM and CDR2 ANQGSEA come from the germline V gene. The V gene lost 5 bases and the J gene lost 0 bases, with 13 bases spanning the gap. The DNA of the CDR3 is TGCAGCGTTAAGCTCTCGTATAACCAAGAGACCCAGTACTTC. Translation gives CSVKLSYNQETQYF.

CDR3 region: CASSEVPGRGPEGYTF. CDR3 nucleotide sequence: TGCGCCAGCAGTGAGGTTCCGGGCAGGGGCCCGGAGGGCTACACCTTC. The chain employs TRBV10-1 and TRBJ1-2, with D possibly matching TRBD1 (6 bases). Trimming pared 2 bases from V and 8 bases from J, leaving 21 bases between. The CDR3 length is 16 residues. Germline V gene lookup returns CDR1 WNHNN and CDR2 SYGVQD (reference sequence).

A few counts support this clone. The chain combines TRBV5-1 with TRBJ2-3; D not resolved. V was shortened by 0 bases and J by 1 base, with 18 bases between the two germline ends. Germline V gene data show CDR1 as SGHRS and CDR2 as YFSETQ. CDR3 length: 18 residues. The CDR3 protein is CASSLALRAGVRTDTQYF. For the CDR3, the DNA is TGCGCCAGCAGCTTGGCCCTAAGAGCAGGTGTTCGCACAGATACGCAGTATTTT.

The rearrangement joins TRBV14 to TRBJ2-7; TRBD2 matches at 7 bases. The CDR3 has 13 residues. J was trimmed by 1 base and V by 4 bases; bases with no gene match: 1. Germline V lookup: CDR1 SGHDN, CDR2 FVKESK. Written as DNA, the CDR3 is TGTGCCAGCAGCCGCGGGAGTTCCTACGAGCAGTACTTC. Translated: CASSRGSSYEQYF. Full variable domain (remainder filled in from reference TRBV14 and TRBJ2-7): EAGVTQFPSHSVIEKGQTVTLRCDPISGHDNLYWYRRVMGKEIKFLLHFVKESKQDESGMPNNRFLAERTGGTYSTLKVQPAELEDSGVYFCASSRGSSYEQYFGPGTRLTVT.